This T cell receptor beta chain is from a study of T cells after posttransplantation cyclophosphamide. Cyclophosphamide on days +3 and +4 followed busulfan-fludarabine conditioning and a marrow graft. The ends lost 5 bases at V and 8 bases at J; junction bases unmatched: 6. The germline V gene has CDR1 SGHTA and CDR2 FQGTGA. The CDR3 is 13 amino acids. In its sample, this clone was seen many times. The antigen is undetermined. Study outcomes and limitations: Recipient CMV seropositivity and CMV reactivation strongly tracked TRB clonality. TRB overlap between skin or GI tissue T cells and blood was limited.

The method was immunoSEQ multiplex PCR; TCRdb's version includes in-frame clones alone and lacks a portion of them. Singletons are absent from the sample, which has more than 10,000 clones. This chain connects TRBV7-3 to TRBJ2-3, with TRBD1 identical over 8 bases. This sequence was found in a female patient between 40 and 55 years old who received an allogeneic stem cell transplant from an unrelated donor, was CMV-positive, and had acute GVHD only. Part of the T cells may come from the graft donor. The sequences come from PBMCs, collected after allogeneic stem cell transplant with posttransplant cyclophosphamide. This chain's CDR3 is CASSLDRGGTQYF. The CDR3 bases are TGTGCCAGCAGCCTCGACAGGGGCGGTACGCAGTATTTT.